This T cell receptor (beta chain) was retrieved from a study of shared clonotypes between healthy human individuals. CDR3 length: 15 amino acids. After removal of 2 bases from V and 1 base from J, the junction contained 5 bases not matched to a gene. Germline CDR1 and CDR2: SNHLY and FYNNEI. Method: immunoSEQ multiplex PCR; TCRdb's copy keeps in-frame clones and lacks some. The sample includes about 1.9 million clones, 93% of them seen just once. The naive CD8 subset, CD45RO-negative cells positively selected for CCR7, excluded terminally differentiated effector memory CD45RA+ cells. Material for sequencing was naive CD8+ T cells from PBMCs. The sequence was collected from a man younger than 35 in good health. Some clones in this sample may be carry-over from other donors' samples. This rearrangement joins TRBV2 to TRBJ2-7; 7 bases are a match to TRBD2. The CDR3 DNA follows: TGTGCCAGCAGTGAACTGCGGGAGAGATCCTACGAGCAGTACTTC. It specifies CASSELRERSYEQYF.